This TCR beta chain was sequenced in a study of CD8 T cells in ankylosing spondylitis. TCRdb re-derived calls from the 5' RACE reads in MiXCR, one entry per CDR3 protein. The sample has about 110,000 distinct CDR3 sequences, 24% seen once. Study-wide points: Clones linked to disease were reported to show significant enrichment in matched ankylosing spondylitis synovial fluid. Seemingly distinctive of ankylosing spondylitis blood was a TCR beta motif formed by eight highly homologous variants.

This clonotype was counted between two and nine times. Its antigen remains unknown. This CDR3 contains 15 residues. The trim removed 4 bases at V and 0 bases at J, leaving 3 bases unmatched. CDR1 is SGHTA and CDR2 is FQGNSA in the germline V gene. Sequenced: synovial fluid, either unsorted or a sorted T cell fraction (not recorded which). This receptor was taken from a male donor with ankylosing spondylitis. V gene TRBV7-2 combines with J gene TRBJ2-1; 7 bases are shared with TRBD1. The CDR3 here is CASSSTGTSYNEQFF. The CDR3 DNA reads as TGTGCCAGCAGCTCGACAGGGACCTCCTACAATGAGCAGTTCTTC. Full variable domain (remainder filled in from reference TRBV7-2 and TRBJ2-1): GAGVSQSPSNKVTEKGKDVELRCDPISGHTALYWYRQSLGQGLEFLIYFQGNSAPDKSGLPSDRFSAERTGGSVSTLTIQRTQQEDSAVYLCASSSTGTSYNEQFFGPGTRLTVL.